This TCR beta chain was profiled in a study of monozygotic twins with inflammatory bowel disease. Notes on the study in general: Possibly because of limited power, concordant and discordant twins showed no difference in repertoire similarity. The inverse Simpson measure of TCRbeta diversity was lower in IBD patients than in healthy co-twins.

Whole-blood total RNA was extracted without T cell sorting. UMIs that included a 6-nucleotide sample barcode were added by template switching, which took place during cDNA synthesis. No DNA is given; TCRdb re-called the 5' RACE reads and lists each CDR3 protein once. The listing records around 150,000 distinct CDR3 sequences. In the case of this clonotype: Its antigen is as yet unknown.

This clonotype was sampled from a human donor with ulcerative colitis or Crohn's disease, or a healthy co-twin of an affected twin (not recorded which). Input material: blood.

The CDR3 spells CASSWTSGSGETQYF. The V and J genes are TRBV6-2 or TRBV6-3 and TRBJ2-5; with no DNA, the TCRdb D assignment of TRBD2 cannot be verified. This CDR3 comprises 15 residues. CDR1 is MNHEY and CDR2 is SVGEGT in the germline V gene.